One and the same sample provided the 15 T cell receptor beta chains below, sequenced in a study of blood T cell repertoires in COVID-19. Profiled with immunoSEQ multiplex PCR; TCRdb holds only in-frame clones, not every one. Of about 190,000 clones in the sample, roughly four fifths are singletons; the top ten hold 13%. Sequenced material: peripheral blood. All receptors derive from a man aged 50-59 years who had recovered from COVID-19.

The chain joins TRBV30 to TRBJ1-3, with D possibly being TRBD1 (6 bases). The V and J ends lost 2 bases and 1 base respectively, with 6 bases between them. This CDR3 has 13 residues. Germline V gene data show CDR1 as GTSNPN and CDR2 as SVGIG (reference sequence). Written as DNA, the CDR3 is TGTGCCTGGAGTACAGGGTCTGGAAACACCATATATTTT. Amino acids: CAWSTGSGNTIYF.

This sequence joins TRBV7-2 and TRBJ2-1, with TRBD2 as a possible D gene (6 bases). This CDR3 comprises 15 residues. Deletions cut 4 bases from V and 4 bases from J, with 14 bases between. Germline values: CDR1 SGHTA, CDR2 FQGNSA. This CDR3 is CASSSRVAAYNEQFF. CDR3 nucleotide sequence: TGTGCCAGCAGCTCTAGGGTAGCGGCGTACAATGAGCAGTTCTTC.

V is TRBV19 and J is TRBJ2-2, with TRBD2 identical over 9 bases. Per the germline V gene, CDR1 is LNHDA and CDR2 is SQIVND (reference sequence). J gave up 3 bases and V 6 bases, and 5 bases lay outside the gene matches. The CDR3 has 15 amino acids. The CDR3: CASRTSGGDTGELFF. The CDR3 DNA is TGTGCCAGTAGGACTAGCGGAGGAGACACCGGGGAGCTGTTTTTT.

The CDR3 spells CASSYQRGAKNIQYF. The CDR3 nucleotides read TGTGCCAGCAGTTACCAACGAGGGGCCAAAAACATTCAGTACTTC. The chain is built from TRBV6-6 and TRBJ2-4, with a possible D match to TRBD2 (5 bases). The CDR3 covers 15 residues. Trimming cost V 2 bases and J 1 base, with 9 bases left between them. The V gene's germline CDR1 is MNHNY and CDR2 SVGAGI (reference sequence).

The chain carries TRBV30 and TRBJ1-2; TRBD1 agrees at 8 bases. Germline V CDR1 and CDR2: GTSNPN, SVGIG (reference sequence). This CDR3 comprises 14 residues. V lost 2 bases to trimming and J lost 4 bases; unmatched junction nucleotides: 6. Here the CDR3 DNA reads TGTGCCTGGAGTTATACCGGACAGGGCTATGGCTACACCTTC. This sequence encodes CAWSYTGQGYGYTF.

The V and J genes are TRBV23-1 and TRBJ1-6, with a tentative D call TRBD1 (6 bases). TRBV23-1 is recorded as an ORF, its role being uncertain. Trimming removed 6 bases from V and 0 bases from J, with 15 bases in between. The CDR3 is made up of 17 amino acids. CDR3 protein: CASRTGHPTSYNSPLHF. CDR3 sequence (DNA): TGCGCCAGCAGAACGGGACACCCGACCTCCTATAATTCACCCCTCCACTTT.

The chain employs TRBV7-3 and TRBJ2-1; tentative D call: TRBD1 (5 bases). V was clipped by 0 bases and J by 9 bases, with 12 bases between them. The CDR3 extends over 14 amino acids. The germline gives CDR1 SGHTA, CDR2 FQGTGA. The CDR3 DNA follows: TGTGCCAGCAGCTTAACGGGTGGAAGGGGTGAGCAGTTCTTC. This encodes CASSLTGGRGEQFF.

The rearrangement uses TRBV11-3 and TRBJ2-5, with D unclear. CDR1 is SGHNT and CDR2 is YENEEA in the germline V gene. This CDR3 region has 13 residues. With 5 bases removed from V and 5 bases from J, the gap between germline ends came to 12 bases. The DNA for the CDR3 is TGTGCCAGCAGCATTAGTAGCTCGGAGACCCAGTACTTC. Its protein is CASSISSSETQYF.

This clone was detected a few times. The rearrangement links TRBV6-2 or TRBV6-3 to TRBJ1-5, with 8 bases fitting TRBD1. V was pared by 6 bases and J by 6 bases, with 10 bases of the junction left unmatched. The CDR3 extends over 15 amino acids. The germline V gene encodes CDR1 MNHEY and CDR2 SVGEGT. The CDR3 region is CASSLGQGVSQPQHF. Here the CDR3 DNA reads TGTGCCAGCAGCCTCGGACAGGGTGTAAGTCAGCCCCAGCATTTT.

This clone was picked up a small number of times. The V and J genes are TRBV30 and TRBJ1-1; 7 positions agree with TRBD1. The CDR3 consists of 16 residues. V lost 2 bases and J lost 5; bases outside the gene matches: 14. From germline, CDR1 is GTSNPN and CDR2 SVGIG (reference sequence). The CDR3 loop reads CAWSSKTARQGTEAFF. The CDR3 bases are TGTGCCTGGAGTTCTAAAACCGCTAGACAGGGAACTGAAGCTTTCTTT.

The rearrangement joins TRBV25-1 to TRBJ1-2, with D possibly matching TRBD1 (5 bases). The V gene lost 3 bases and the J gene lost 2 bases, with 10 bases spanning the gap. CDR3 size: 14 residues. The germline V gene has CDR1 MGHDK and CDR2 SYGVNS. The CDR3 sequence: CASSEGLTNYGYTF. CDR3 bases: TGTGCCAGCAGTGAGGGACTGACCAACTATGGCTACACCTTC.

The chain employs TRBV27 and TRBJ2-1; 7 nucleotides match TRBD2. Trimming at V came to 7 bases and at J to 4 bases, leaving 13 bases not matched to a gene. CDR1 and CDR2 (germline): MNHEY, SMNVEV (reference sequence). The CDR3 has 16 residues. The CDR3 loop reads CASTRVGLAEYNEQFF. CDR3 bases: TGTGCCAGCACCCGGGTCGGGCTAGCGGAGTACAATGAGCAGTTCTTC.

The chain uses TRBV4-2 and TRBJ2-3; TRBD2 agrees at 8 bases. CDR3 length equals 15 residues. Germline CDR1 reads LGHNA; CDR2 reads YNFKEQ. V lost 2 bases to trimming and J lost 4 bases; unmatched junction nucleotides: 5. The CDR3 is CASSQTSGGADTQYF. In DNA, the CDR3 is TGTGCCAGCAGCCAAACTAGCGGCGGGGCAGATACGCAGTATTTT.

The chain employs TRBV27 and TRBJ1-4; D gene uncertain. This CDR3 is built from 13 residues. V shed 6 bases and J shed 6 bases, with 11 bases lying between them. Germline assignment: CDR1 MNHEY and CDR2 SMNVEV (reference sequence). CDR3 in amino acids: CASSVRTDEKLFF. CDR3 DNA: TGTGCCAGCAGCGTGAGAACCGATGAAAAACTGTTTTTT.

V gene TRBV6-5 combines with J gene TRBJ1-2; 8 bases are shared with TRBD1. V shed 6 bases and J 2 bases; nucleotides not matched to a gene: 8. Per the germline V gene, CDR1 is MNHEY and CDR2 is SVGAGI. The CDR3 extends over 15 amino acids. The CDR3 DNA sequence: TGTGCCAGCAGCGCCGGGACAGGTGCGAACTATGGCTACACCTTC. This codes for CASSAGTGANYGYTF.